Below, 31 T cell receptor beta chains from the same sample are listed, as sequenced in a study of cytomegalovirus exposure and HLA in healthy donors. Sequenced by immunoSEQ multiplex PCR; TCRdb stores in-frame clones only, minus some. The data contain 190,000 or so clones, around 82% of them seen just once; the ten biggest clones take up around 2.8%. The sample taken for sequencing was PBMCs. These receptor sequences come from a woman aged 18-29 years in good health and CMV-seropositive.

In this sample, this clone turned up a few times. The chain joins TRBV11-2 to TRBJ1-5, with a weak D call TRBD1 (5 bases). CDR1 is SGHAT and CDR2 is FQNNGV in the germline V gene. The CDR3 has 14 amino acids. Trimming shortened V by 5 bases and J by 4 bases, and 12 bases separated the two germline ends. The CDR3 here is CASSRGYGNQPQHF. CDR3 nucleotide sequence: TGTGCCAGCAGCCGGGGGTACGGGAATCAGCCCCAGCATTTT.

The V call is TRBV6-5, the J call TRBJ1-2, with D perhaps matching TRBD1 (6 bases). From germline, CDR1 is MNHEY and CDR2 SVGAGI. The length of the CDR3 is 13 residues. V gave up 4 bases and J gave up 4 bases, with 10 bases separating them. The CDR3 DNA is TGTGCCAGCAGTTTACAGGGTAGCTATGGCTACACCTTC. Its protein is CASSLQGSYGYTF.

This clone was recorded many times. The rearrangement joins TRBV4-3 to TRBJ1-6, with TRBD1 matching 10 bases. CDR1 and CDR2 from the germline V gene are LGHNA and YSLEER. Trimming took 3 bases from V and 7 from J; bases not matched to a gene: 6. The CDR3 extends over 16 amino acids. CDR3 nucleotide sequence: TGCGCCAGCAGCCAGCTGACAGGGGGCCAGAATTCACCCCTCCACTTT. Its protein is CASSQLTGGQNSPLHF.

Only a few counts were recorded for this clone. Other DNA sequences within the sample encode an identical CDR3. This chain links TRBV5-1 with TRBJ1-2; D not certain. Germline CDR1 reads SGHRS; CDR2 reads YFSETQ. The CDR3 totals 13 residues. V gave up 0 bases and J gave up 2 bases, with 5 bases separating them. The CDR3 protein is CASSLDSNYGYTF. The CDR3 nucleotides are TGCGCCAGCAGCTTGGACAGCAACTATGGCTACACCTTC. Complete variable domain (other parts from reference TRBV5-1 and TRBJ1-2): KAGVTQTPRYLIKTRGQQVTLSCSPISGHRSVSWYQQTPGQGLQFLFEYFSETQRNKGNFPGRFSGRQFSNSRSEMNVSTLELGDSALYLCASSLDSNYGYTFGSGTRLTVV.

This rearrangement joins TRBV5-1 to TRBJ2-3, with 14 bases matching TRBD2. There are 18 residues in the CDR3. J gave up 2 bases and V 3 bases, and 8 bases lay outside the gene matches. Germline V gene lookup returns CDR1 SGHRS and CDR2 YFSETQ. The CDR3 sequence is CASSSHGLAGGFTDTQYF. CDR3 in DNA: TGCGCCAGCAGCTCTCACGGACTAGCGGGGGGATTCACAGATACGCAGTATTTT.

DNA of the CDR3: TGTGCCAGCAGTTACTATTACGGACAGGGTATCATATATTTT. Amino acid sequence: CASSYYYGQGIIYF. This chain uses TRBV6-5 with TRBJ1-3; 8 bases fit TRBD1. The CDR3 contains 14 residues. V shed 1 base and J 12 bases; nucleotides not matched to a gene: 8. CDR1 is MNHEY, CDR2 SVGAGI, per germline.

The chain combines TRBV18 with TRBJ2-1, with 8 bases aligning to TRBD2. Per germline, CDR1 KGHSH and CDR2 LQKENI. There are 15 residues in the CDR3. V gave up 2 bases and J gave up 7 bases; unmatched junction bases: 7. CDR3 in DNA: TGTGCCAGCTCACCATCTCGCGGGGGGTCGAATGAGCAGTTCTTC. Translated, it gives CASSPSRGGSNEQFF.

The gene calls are TRBV11-3 and TRBJ2-3, with 10 bases matching TRBD1. V trimming: 5 bases; J trimming: 3 bases; junction bases outside the gene matches: 2. Germline V gene lookup returns CDR1 SGHNT and CDR2 YENEEA. CDR3 length: 14 residues. Here the CDR3 reads CASSPGQGTDTQYF. In nucleotides, the CDR3 is TGTGCCAGCAGCCCGGGACAGGGGACAGATACGCAGTATTTT.

The chain employs TRBV2 and TRBJ1-5, with 7 nucleotides matching TRBD1. Losses at the gene ends were 4 bases for V and 0 bases for J; bases not matched to a gene: 3. CDR3 length equals 15 residues. From germline, CDR1 is SNHLY and CDR2 FYNNEI. The CDR3 DNA follows: TGTGCCAGCAGTGGGGGACAGACTAGCAATCAGCCCCAGCATTTT. It translates to CASSGGQTSNQPQHF.

This clone was recorded a few times. V and J are TRBV7-6 and TRBJ1-2; D not certain. This CDR3 is 13 amino acids long. The germline V and J ends were trimmed by 1 base and 2 bases, with 5 bases remaining between them. Germline V gene sequence: CDR1 SGHVS, CDR2 FNYEAQ. The CDR3 region is CASSLDSNYGYTF. In DNA form, the CDR3 reads TGTGCCAGCAGCTTAGACAGCAACTATGGCTACACCTTC.

The V and J genes are TRBV2 and TRBJ2-7; D unresolved. Germline CDR1 SNHLY, CDR2 FYNNEI. V was clipped by 5 bases and J by 7 bases, with 21 bases between them. The CDR3 runs 15 residues. CDR3: CASSRRALFRWEQYF. The CDR3 DNA reads TGTGCCAGCAGTAGGAGAGCCCTCTTTCGCTGGGAGCAGTACTTC.

This chain links TRBV9 with TRBJ2-7, with 8 bases identical to TRBD2. The V and J ends lost 1 base and 4 bases, in that order; junction bases with no gene match: 7. Looked up from germline, CDR1 is SGDLS and CDR2 is YYNGEE. The CDR3 loop spans 15 amino acids. CDR3 residues: CASSVRAGGAYEQYF. Here the CDR3 DNA reads TGTGCCAGCAGCGTAAGGGCGGGGGGTGCGTACGAGCAGTACTTC.

The chain links TRBV6-1 to TRBJ2-7; TRBD1 matches at 8 bases. This CDR3 has 12 residues. Germline V gives CDR1 MNHNS, CDR2 SASEGT. V gave up 5 bases and J gave up 5 bases; unmatched junction bases: 2. CDR3 DNA: TGTGCCAGCAGTACGACAGGGGACGAGCAGTACTTC. This translates into CASSTTGDEQYF.

This chain joins TRBV6-6 and TRBJ1-2; D possibly corresponds to TRBD1 (6 bases). Trimming removed 7 bases from V and 8 bases from J, with 20 bases in between. The CDR3 loop spans 14 amino acids. Germline V gives CDR1 MNHNY, CDR2 SVGAGI (reference sequence). The CDR3 spells CASNNPRGSFGYTF. As DNA, the CDR3 is TGTGCCAGCAATAACCCAAGGGGGTCATTCGGCTACACCTTC.

The rearrangement links TRBV11-3 to TRBJ2-2; D may be TRBD2 (5 bases). Deletions cut 4 bases from V and 0 bases from J, with 18 bases between. The germline CDR1 and CDR2 sequences are SGHNT and YENEEA. CDR3 length: 18 residues. The CDR3: CASSSFSLRTANTGELFF. CDR3 nucleotide sequence: TGTGCCAGCAGCTCCTTTTCCCTTAGGACTGCGAACACCGGGGAGCTGTTTTTT.

V and J are TRBV4-3 and TRBJ1-4, with D possibly being TRBD1 (6 bases). Germline V gene sequence: CDR1 LGHNA, CDR2 YSLEER. The length of the CDR3 is 13 residues. Trimming left V 1 base short and J 10 bases short, with 10 bases between. CDR3 protein: CASSQVGAGKLFF. In nucleotides, the CDR3 is TGCGCCAGCAGCCAAGTGGGGGCCGGAAAACTGTTTTTT.

The chain joins TRBV11-3 to TRBJ1-6; D not certain. Germline lookup yields CDR1 SGHNT and CDR2 YENEEA. CDR3 length equals 14 residues. Trimming took off 2 bases at V and 8 bases at J, with 10 bases between the two ends. Here the CDR3 DNA reads TGTGCCAGCAGCTTATCCGGGGTTCATTCACCCCTCCACTTT. Translating it yields CASSLSGVHSPLHF.

This rearrangement joins TRBV27 to TRBJ2-1, with 8 bases aligning to TRBD2. CDR1 and CDR2 from the germline V gene are MNHEY and SMNVEV (reference sequence). V shed 3 bases, J shed 2 bases, and the junction held 3 bases outside the gene matches. The CDR3 covers 15 residues. This chain's CDR3 is CASSFGGGTYNEQFF. CDR3 bases: TGTGCCAGCAGTTTCGGCGGGGGGACCTACAATGAGCAGTTCTTC.

The chain links TRBV5-1 to TRBJ1-1, with 7 nucleotides matching TRBD1. Germline V gene lookup returns CDR1 SGHRS and CDR2 YFSETQ. V shed 5 bases and J 1 base; nucleotides not matched to a gene: 2. This CDR3 has 13 amino acids. CDR3 bases: TGCGCCAGCAGGGGACAGCCGAACACTGAAGCTTTCTTT. This encodes CASRGQPNTEAFF.

The chain has TRBV13 and TRBJ1-6; D is undetermined. The CDR3 runs to 14 residues. Germline CDR1 PRHDT, CDR2 FYEKMQ (reference sequence). The V gene lost 7 bases and the J gene lost 8 bases, with 15 bases spanning the gap. The chain's CDR3 is CASNSREADSPLHF. CDR3 nucleotides: TGTGCCAGCAACTCACGGGAGGCCGATTCACCCCTCCACTTT.

This clone has just a few counts. This chain connects TRBV7-8 to TRBJ2-7, with 9 bases fitting TRBD1. Looked up from germline, CDR1 is SGHVS and CDR2 is FQNEAQ. After removal of 6 bases from V and 4 bases from J, the junction contained 7 bases not matched to a gene. CDR3 length equals 14 residues. This chain's CDR3 is CASRPAGTGYEQYF. The CDR3, as DNA: TGTGCCAGCAGACCTGCCGGGACAGGGTACGAGCAGTACTTC.

V is TRBV4-1 and J is TRBJ2-3; D gene ambiguous. The CDR3 loop spans 11 amino acids. With 1 base removed from V and 10 bases from J, the gap between germline ends came to 6 bases. Per germline, CDR1 MGHRA and CDR2 YSYEKL. CDR3 coding DNA: TGCGCCAGCAGCCAAGCGTCGGCGCAGTATTTT. Protein sequence: CASSQASAQYF.

On this clone itself: Its ends do not fully match the called genes, so a read error is possible. The rearrangement uses TRBV5-1 and TRBJ1-2; D might be TRBD1 (6 bases). Germline CDR1 SGHRS, CDR2 YFSETQ. The CDR3 totals 15 residues. CDR3 protein: CVTRMGAGVIYRYTF. The CDR3 DNA is TGCGTCACACGGATGGGGGCAGGGGTGATCTATCGCTACACCTTC.

The CDR3 reads CASTGDKSLSGNTIYF. The CDR3 DNA reads as TGTGCCAGCACCGGGGACAAGTCTCTCTCTGGAAACACCATATATTTT. The chain couples TRBV5-4 to TRBJ1-3, with a possible D match to TRBD1 (6 bases). This CDR3 spans 16 amino acids. Trimming took off 6 bases at V and 0 bases at J, with 16 bases between the two ends. The V gene's germline CDR1 is SGHNT and CDR2 YYREEE (reference sequence).

This chain uses TRBV2 with TRBJ1-2; D is undetermined. The CDR3 consists of 12 residues. Looked up from germline, CDR1 is SNHLY and CDR2 is FYNNEI. The V end lost 5 bases, the J end lost 4 bases, and 8 bases lay between the germline ends. CDR3 nucleotide sequence: TGTGCCAGCAGTCGGGAGACCTATGGCTACACCTTC. It yields the protein CASSRETYGYTF.

This rearrangement joins TRBV27 to TRBJ1-1; D is perhaps TRBD1 (5 bases). The CDR3 is 14 amino acids. Germline CDR1 reads MNHEY; CDR2 reads SMNVEV (reference sequence). V was pared by 2 bases and J by 4 bases, with 11 bases between. CDR3 region: CASSLRGGITEAFF. The CDR3 DNA follows: TGTGCCAGCAGTTTACGTGGGGGGATCACTGAAGCTTTCTTT.

The CDR3 loop is CASSEARGTYYGYTF. CDR3 nucleotide sequence: TGTGCCAGCAGTGAGGCCCGGGGGACTTACTATGGCTACACCTTC. V usage is TRBV6-1 and J usage is TRBJ1-2, with D perhaps matching TRBD1 (5 bases). The CDR3 totals 15 residues. Germline V gene sequence: CDR1 MNHNS, CDR2 SASEGT. V dropped 3 bases and J dropped 3 bases, with 14 bases sitting between them.

This clone was counted between two and nine times. The genes are TRBV7-2 and TRBJ2-1; TRBD2 aligns across 8 bases. The CDR3 is 16 amino acids. Trimming removed 5 bases from V and 12 bases from J; junction bases left unmatched: 18. The germline V gene has CDR1 SGHTA and CDR2 FQGNSA. The CDR3 spells CASSPRHGGDLGTQFF. DNA of the CDR3: TGTGCCAGCAGCCCACGACACGGGGGGGACTTGGGTACGCAGTTCTTC.

The rearrangement links TRBV6-5 to TRBJ2-3; the match to TRBD2 covers 9 bases. V was clipped by 7 bases and J by 11 bases; unmatched bases: 10. Per germline, CDR1 MNHEY and CDR2 SVGAGI. CDR3 length: 13 residues. For the CDR3, the DNA is TGTGCCAGCAACCCCATGACTAGCGGAAAGCAGTATTTT. The encoded protein is CASNPMTSGKQYF.

The chain uses TRBV9 and TRBJ1-6, with 11 nucleotides matching TRBD1. The V gene end was trimmed by 4 bases and the J gene end by 1 base; junction bases not matched to a gene: 4. CDR1 SGDLS and CDR2 YYNGEE come from the germline V gene. The CDR3 has 17 amino acids. CDR3 amino acids: CASSTGTGGSYNSPLHF. The DNA of the CDR3 is TGTGCCAGCAGCACCGGGACAGGGGGATCCTATAATTCACCCCTCCACTTT.

The chain has TRBV7-9 and TRBJ2-7, with D maybe TRBD2 (6 bases). This CDR3 has 16 amino acids. The germline V gene encodes CDR1 SEHNR and CDR2 FQNEAQ (reference sequence). The germline V and J ends were trimmed by 5 bases and 0 bases, with 17 bases remaining between them. The CDR3: CASSPEDYSSSYEQYF. The CDR3 DNA is TGTGCCAGCAGCCCCGAGGACTACTCTAGCTCCTACGAGCAGTACTTC.